The 20 T cell receptor beta chains in this list originate from one sample, sequenced in a study of response to subunit inactivated influenza vaccine. MiXCR, applied by TCRdb to the RT-PCR reads, yields one record per CDR3 protein. The sample lists under 200,000 distinct CDR3 sequences, 11% occurring once. Sequencing used non-naive T cells sorted from PBMCs, obtained around seven weeks after vaccination. Source of these receptors: a man in his fifties or sixties who received an inactivated influenza vaccine.

This clonotype occurred a few times. The V gene is TRBV5-5, the J gene TRBJ2-1, with D unresolved. V lost 4 bases, J lost 8 bases, and 13 bases lay in between. There are 13 residues in the CDR3. Germline CDR1 SGHKS, CDR2 YYEKEE (reference sequence). The CDR3 nucleotides read TGTGCCAGCAGCGCCCATTCTGTAGATGAGCAGTTCTTC. Its protein is CASSAHSVDEQFF. The variable domain in full, with the rest retrieved from reference TRBV5-5 and TRBJ2-1, is DAGVTQSPTHLIKTRGQQVTLRCSPISGHKSVSWYQQVLGQGPQFIFQYYEKEERGRGNFPDRFSARQFPNYSSELNVNALLLGDSALYLCASSAHSVDEQFFGPGTRLTVL.

The CDR3 coding sequence is TGCGCCAGCAGCCAATCAGTTTTTAGCCTCTCCTACGAGCAGTACTTC. This encodes CASSQSVFSLSYEQYF. J is TRBJ2-7 and V is TRBV4-3; no clear D. The CDR3 extends over 16 amino acids. Trimming cost V 2 bases and J 0 bases, with 14 bases left between them. The germline V gene has CDR1 LGHNA and CDR2 YSLEER.

This clonotype was recorded many times. The gene calls are TRBV4-2 and TRBJ2-3, with TRBD1 identical over 9 bases. With V trimmed by 4 bases and J by 0 bases, 2 bases remained unmatched. This CDR3 contains 15 residues. The germline V gene has CDR1 LGHNA and CDR2 YNFKEQ. CDR3 sequence: CASSLGQGSTDTQYF. CDR3 DNA sequence: TGTGCCAGCAGCCTGGGACAGGGTAGCACAGATACGCAGTATTTT.

This clonotype was seen many times. The rearrangement links TRBV20-1 to TRBJ1-2; a possible D gene is TRBD1 (5 bases). The V gene's germline CDR1 is DFQATT and CDR2 SNEGSKA (reference sequence). The germline V and J ends were trimmed by 4 bases and 2 bases, with 11 bases remaining between them. The CDR3 runs 13 residues. The CDR3 region has the DNA TGCAGTGCTACCCATAAGGGGAACTATGGCTACACCTTC. Translated: CSATHKGNYGYTF.

The sample holds many counts of this clonotype. V gene TRBV2 combines with J gene TRBJ1-1; D call uncertain. There are 14 residues in the CDR3. V lost 3 bases, J lost 4 bases, and 12 bases lay in between. From germline, CDR1 is SNHLY and CDR2 FYNNEI. CDR3 loop: CASSDLPGITEAFF. For the CDR3, the DNA is TGTGCCAGCAGTGATTTACCGGGGATCACTGAAGCTTTCTTT.

The table lists this clonotype with a few counts. The chain recombines TRBV29-1 with TRBJ1-5; 7 bases match TRBD1. V lost 6 bases to trimming and J lost 7 bases; unmatched junction nucleotides: 6. The CDR3 totals 12 residues. CDR1 SQVTM and CDR2 ANQGSEA come from the germline V gene. The CDR3 loop is CSVRTGRQPQHF. The DNA for the CDR3 is TGCAGCGTCAGGACAGGTAGACAGCCCCAGCATTTT. The whole variable domain, remainder taken from reference TRBV29-1 and TRBJ1-5, is SAVISQKPSRDICQRGTSLTIQCQVDSQVTMMFWYRQQPGQSLTLIATANQGSEATYESGFVIDKFPISRPNLTFSTLTVSNMSPEDSSIYLCSVRTGRQPQHFGDGTRLSIL.

The chain has TRBV10-3 and TRBJ2-1, with 13 bases that match TRBD2. There are 16 residues in the CDR3. Germline CDR1 ENHRY, CDR2 SYGVKD. The trim removed 6 bases at V and 6 bases at J, leaving 8 bases unmatched. The chain's CDR3 is CAISRTSGSGGNEQFF. CDR3 in DNA: TGTGCCATCAGCCGGACTAGCGGGAGTGGGGGCAATGAGCAGTTCTTC.

V is TRBV4-1 and J is TRBJ2-2; maybe TRBD1 (6 bases). Germline assignment: CDR1 MGHRA and CDR2 YSYEKL. The CDR3 runs 15 residues. Trimming took 1 base from V and 6 from J, leaving 12 bases between them. The CDR3 sequence is CASSQVGRGPGELFF. CDR3 sequence (DNA): TGCGCCAGCAGCCAAGTCGGCAGGGGACCCGGGGAGCTGTTTTTT.

The chain couples TRBV20-1 to TRBJ2-2; D is perhaps TRBD1 or TRBD2 (5 bases each). Germline V CDR1 and CDR2: DFQATT, SNEGSKA (reference sequence). This CDR3 comprises 13 residues. The V and J ends lost 3 bases and 2 bases respectively, with 7 bases between them. CDR3 nucleotide sequence: TGCAGTGCTAGCGGGGACAACACCGGGGAGCTGTTTTTT. Translated: CSASGDNTGELFF.

This clonotype was counted at least ten times. The chain couples TRBV7-9 to TRBJ2-1, with 7 bases fitting TRBD2. The CDR3 consists of 15 residues. The J segment lost 0 bases and the V segment lost 3 bases, leaving 2 bases of the junction unmatched. Looked up from germline, CDR1 is SEHNR and CDR2 is FQNEAQ (reference sequence). CDR3 in amino acids: CASSLTSSSYNEQFF. The CDR3, as DNA: TGTGCCAGCAGCTTGACTAGCTCCTCCTACAATGAGCAGTTCTTC.

This clonotype occurred a few times. The CDR3, as DNA: TGCGCCAGCAGCTTGGTACCGGGAGGGGCCCGGGGTACTGGGGCCAACGTCCTGACTTTC. Protein sequence: CASSLVPGGARGTGANVLTF. The gene calls are TRBV5-1 and TRBJ2-6; TRBD2 agrees at 8 bases. CDR1 and CDR2 (germline): SGHRS, YFSETQ. J was trimmed by 2 bases and V by 0 bases; bases with no gene match: 13. The CDR3 length is 20 residues.

The chain links TRBV6-1 to TRBJ2-1; perhaps TRBD1 as D (6 bases). In germline, CDR1 is MNHNS, CDR2 SASEGT. V shed 7 bases and J shed 4 bases, with 11 bases lying between them. The CDR3 totals 13 residues. The CDR3 DNA reads TGTGCCAGCAAAAGGGGGAATTACAATGAGCAGTTCTTC. Translated, it gives CASKRGNYNEQFF.

This chain connects TRBV7-2 to TRBJ2-7; 10 bases align to TRBD2. V shed 6 bases and J 5 bases; nucleotides not matched to a gene: 16. The CDR3 runs 17 residues. Germline V lookup: CDR1 SGHTA, CDR2 FQGNSA. CDR3 nucleotide sequence: TGTGCCAGCAGACCGAACTTAGCGGGGGGCAGGTTGAACGAGCAGTACTTC. Translation gives CASRPNLAGGRLNEQYF.

In this sample, this clonotype turned up a few times. This sequence joins TRBV20-1 and TRBJ2-2; no clear D gene. The V end lost 0 bases, the J end lost 5 bases, and 10 bases lay between the germline ends. CDR3 length: 14 residues. Germline-derived CDR1 and CDR2 are DFQATT and SNEGSKA (reference sequence). The CDR3 is CSARDPLLTGELFF. In nucleotides, the CDR3 is TGCAGTGCTAGAGATCCTTTGCTTACCGGGGAGCTGTTTTTT.

This clonotype was seen many times. The chain carries TRBV5-1 and TRBJ1-4; weak D call: TRBD1 (6 bases). Germline loops: CDR1 SGHRS, CDR2 YFSETQ. This CDR3 spans 14 amino acids. V was trimmed by 4 bases and J by 1 base, leaving 8 bases between them. The CDR3 reads CASSLRGTNEKLFF. In DNA form, the CDR3 reads TGCGCCAGCAGCCTCAGGGGAACTAATGAAAAACTGTTTTTT.

This clonotype appeared a few times. The chain is built from TRBV4-2 and TRBJ2-4; D remains ambiguous. This CDR3 has 15 amino acids. Germline V gene data show CDR1 as LGHNA and CDR2 as YNFKEQ. Trimming removed 0 bases at V and 6 bases at J, with 12 bases between. The DNA for the CDR3 is TGTGCCAGCAGCCAAGATCCTCTCGTGTTAAACATTCAGTACTTC. This translates into CASSQDPLVLNIQYF.

The gene calls are TRBV5-6 and TRBJ2-2; D is ambiguous. Germline CDR1 SGHDT, CDR2 YYEEEE. The CDR3 covers 13 residues. Trimming left V 1 base short and J 6 bases short, with 7 bases between. CDR3 sequence reads: CASSLTMPGELFF. CDR3 DNA: TGTGCCAGCAGCTTGACGATGCCCGGGGAGCTGTTTTTT. Drawing the rest from reference TRBV5-6 and TRBJ2-2, the complete variable domain is DAGVTQSPTHLIKTRGQQVTLRCSPKSGHDTVSWYQQALGQGPQFIFQYYEEEERQRGNFPDRFSGHQFPNYSSELNVNALLLGDSALYLCASSLTMPGELFFGEGSRLTVL.

In its sample, this clonotype was seen a few times. The rearrangement uses TRBV6-5 and TRBJ1-2, with a possible D match to TRBD1 (5 bases). The CDR3 extends over 13 amino acids. Germline CDR1 and CDR2: MNHEY and SVGAGI. V was shortened by 4 bases and J by 4 bases, with 10 bases between the two germline ends. In DNA form, the CDR3 reads TGTGCCAGCAGTTTGCAGGGAACCTATGGCTACACCTTC. Translating gives CASSLQGTYGYTF.

This clonotype was observed a few times. The chain has TRBV10-3 and TRBJ1-5; D unresolved. This CDR3 contains 14 residues. V gave up 3 bases and J gave up 4 bases, with 10 bases separating them. Germline loops: CDR1 ENHRY, CDR2 SYGVKD. The DNA of the CDR3 is TGTGCCATCAGTGACAGAACAGTAAATCAGCCCCAGCATTTT. Its protein is CAISDRTVNQPQHF.

This clonotype was seen a handful of times. The rearrangement uses TRBV5-1 and TRBJ2-7, with 9 bases that match TRBD1. Looked up from germline, CDR1 is SGHRS and CDR2 is YFSETQ. The V segment lost 0 bases and the J segment 3 bases; nucleotides outside the gene matches: 7. CDR3 length equals 16 residues. CDR3 sequence reads: CASSLGFSGQGYEQYF. DNA of the CDR3: TGCGCCAGCAGCTTGGGATTTTCGGGACAGGGCTACGAGCAGTACTTC.